A selection of T cell receptor beta chains follows, all from one sample in a study of T-cell reconstitution after alpha-beta-depleted transplantation in children. MiXCR, applied by TCRdb to the PCR reads, yields one record per CDR3 protein. The top ten hold around 30% of the sample, which has about 980,000 distinct CDR3 sequences, around 30% seen once. The sequencing used PBMCs, mostly from graft donor cells, collected 360 days after TCRalphabeta/CD19-depleted stem cell transplant. The receptors originated from a boy under three years old who had a stem cell transplant for SCID, so the T cells may come from the graft donor. The CDR3 runs from the conserved cysteine through the conserved F or W. D genes are given only for firm matches. Clone sizes are given selectively: once, few, many, or a class where the clone is expanded.

V gene	D gene	J gene	clone size	CDR3 DNA	CDR3 protein
TRBV28	TRBD1	TRBJ1-4	.	TGTGCCAGCAGCACAGCCCGACAGGGGACTAATGAAAAACTGTTTTTT	CASSTARQGTNEKLFF
TRBV7-9	TRBD1	TRBJ1-1	.	TGTGCCAGCAGCTTCAGGGGACAGATGAACACTGAAGCTTTCTTT	CASSFRGQMNTEAFF
TRBV7-2	TRBD1	TRBJ1-1	.	TGTGCCAGCAGAATGGACAGGGGCACTGAAGCTTTCTTT	CASRMDRGTEAFF
TRBV20-1	.	TRBJ2-6	few	TGCAGTGCTAGAGGGGGTGCAGTTTCTGCTGGGGCCAACGTCCTGACTTTC	CSARGGAVSAGANVLTF
TRBV3-1	TRBD2	TRBJ2-1	.	TGTGCCAGCAGCCAGAGCGGGGGGGCTTCAGGTAGTGAGCAGTTCTTC	CASSQSGGASGSEQFF
TRBV2	TRBD1	TRBJ1-4	many	TGTGCCACCGCGGGGGACAGCAATGAAAAACTGTTTTTT	CATAGDSNEKLFF
TRBV12-3/TRBV12-4	.	TRBJ1-1	.	TGTGCCAGCAGTCACCTGGGGGACTTCACTGAAGCTTTCTTT	CASSHLGDFTEAFF
TRBV10-1	TRBD2	TRBJ2-1	.	TGCGCCAGCAGTGAGTCGGCGGGAAGCGGGGGAAAGCAGTTCTTC	CASSESAGSGGKQFF
TRBV3-1	TRBD1	TRBJ1-1	.	TGTGCCAGCAGCCGGCAGACAGGGGTGGGAAGCACTGAAGCTTTCTTT	CASSRQTGVGSTEAFF
TRBV12-3/TRBV12-4	TRBD1	TRBJ1-1	.	TGTGCCAGCTACCTGACAGGGGTCACTGAAGCTTTCTTT	CASYLTGVTEAFF
TRBV30	.	TRBJ2-1	few	TGTGCCTGGAGTGTACGTGAGCAGTTCTTC	CAWSVREQFF
TRBV12-3/TRBV12-4	.	TRBJ2-5	.	TGTGCCAGCAGTTTAGAACGGTTAAGTTGGGAAGAGACCCAGTACTTC	CASSLERLSWEETQYF
TRBV6-5	.	TRBJ2-7	.	TGTGCCAGCAGTTCCCCCCGGGCAGGGTTAGAGCAGTACTTC	CASSSPRAGLEQYF
TRBV10-3	.	TRBJ1-5	.	TGTGCCATCAGTGATCCGAGGGGCCAGCCCCAGCATTTT	CAISDPRGQPQHF
TRBV4-3	TRBD2	TRBJ2-2	.	TGCGCCAGCAGCCAGGTACTAGCGGAGGGAACCGGGGAGCTGTTTTTT	CASSQVLAEGTGELFF
TRBV7-9	.	TRBJ2-1	few	TGTGCCAGCAGCCATACAATTCAGGGACATTCCAGCAATGTGGGTGAGCAGTTCTTC	CASSHTIQGHSSNVGEQFF
TRBV18	TRBD1	TRBJ1-2	.	TGTGCCAGCTCACCAAACAGGGGAGTCTATGGCTACACCTTC	CASSPNRGVYGYTF
TRBV7-9	.	TRBJ2-3	.	TGTGCCAGCAGCTTATACCGAGGGGGGGAGTCCACAGATACGCAGTATTTT	CASSLYRGGESTDTQYF
TRBV7-2	TRBD2	TRBJ2-3	.	TGTGCCAGCAGCCCCCGGACTAGCTGGGGAACAGATACGCAGTATTTT	CASSPRTSWGTDTQYF
TRBV27	TRBD2	TRBJ2-1	.	TGTGCCAGCAGTTTCGCTAGCGGGGGCCTCTACAATGAGCAGTTCTTC	CASSFASGGLYNEQFF
TRBV6-1	.	TRBJ2-3	.	TGTGCCAGCAGTAGGGAATGGGTACGCACAGATACGCAGTATTTT	CASSREWVRTDTQYF
TRBV15	.	TRBJ2-5	few	TGTGCCACCAGCAGAGTCTTACGAGAGACCCAGTACTTC	CATSRVLRETQYF
TRBV10-2	.	TRBJ2-3	.	TGCGCCAGCAGTGACACCCGACGCACAGATACGCAGTATTTT	CASSDTRRTDTQYF
TRBV5-1	.	TRBJ2-3	few	TGCGCCAGCAGCTTCCTCGGGGGAAACACAGATACGCAGTATTTT	CASSFLGGNTDTQYF
TRBV9	TRBD2	TRBJ2-1	.	TGTGCCAGCAGCACCCTAGCGGGCCCGTCCTACAATGAGCAGTTCTTC	CASSTLAGPSYNEQFF
TRBV11-1	.	TRBJ2-7	few	TGTGCCAGCCAAGCGCCGGCTTACCTTCGCTACGAGCAGTACTTC	CASQAPAYLRYEQYF
TRBV10-3	TRBD2	TRBJ2-5	few	TGTGCCATCAGTGAGCGGCGGCGGGGAGGGGAGACCCAGTACTTC	CAISERRRGGETQYF
TRBV4-3	TRBD2	TRBJ2-5	.	TGCGCCAGCAGCAAGGGACTAGCGGGGGGACCGAAAGAGACCCAGTACTTC	CASSKGLAGGPKETQYF
TRBV6-2/TRBV6-3	.	TRBJ2-2	few	TGTGCCAGCAGTTACTGGGGAACCGGGGAGCTGTTTTTT	CASSYWGTGELFF
TRBV5-1	TRBD1	TRBJ1-5	few	TGCGCCAGCAGCCCCTTGACAGGGGTAAATCAGCCCCAGCATTTT	CASSPLTGVNQPQHF
TRBV7-8	.	TRBJ2-3	.	TGTGCCAGCAGCTACCTCGAAGGCACAGATACGCAGTATTTT	CASSYLEGTDTQYF
TRBV7-8	TRBD1	TRBJ2-5	once	TGTGCCAGCAGCCTCCACGACAGGGGTCCATTCTCCCAGTACTTC	CASSLHDRGPFSQYF
TRBV11-2	TRBD2	TRBJ2-2	few	TGTGCCAGCAGCTTAAGGTCTAGCGGGGGAGAGGGCACCGGGGAGCTGTTTTTT	CASSLRSSGGEGTGELFF
TRBV9	.	TRBJ2-1	.	TGTGCCAGCAGCGTATGGCCCGGTTCCTACAATGAGCAGTTCTTC	CASSVWPGSYNEQFF
TRBV5-1	TRBD1	TRBJ2-2	.	TGCGCCAGCAGCTTGGCGGGACAGAATTTCGGGGAGCTGTTTTTT	CASSLAGQNFGELFF
TRBV12-5	.	TRBJ1-1	few	TGTGCTAGTGGTTTGGGGTCGTCCGATCGTGAAGCTTTCTTT	CASGLGSSDREAFF
TRBV27	.	TRBJ2-5	.	TGTGCCAGCAGCATCGGGTACAGATCGACGACCCAGTACTTC	CASSIGYRSTTQYF
TRBV29-1	.	TRBJ2-5	.	TGCAGCGTTGAAGTATACGGGGGGACCCAGTACTTC	CSVEVYGGTQYF
TRBV3-1	.	TRBJ2-3	.	TGTGCCAGCAGCCAAGGGGGACGCCGCACAGATACGCAGTATTTT	CASSQGGRRTDTQYF
TRBV10-3	TRBD2	TRBJ2-1	.	TGTGCCATCAGCCCAGCGGGGGCCGAGGATGAGCAGTTCTTC	CAISPAGAEDEQFF
TRBV9	.	TRBJ2-2	.	TGTGCCAGCATGAAGGGAGTAATCGGGGAGCTGTTTTTT	CASMKGVIGELFF
TRBV11-2	.	TRBJ1-2	.	TGTGCCAGCAGCTGGGGGCCGAGACAGTATGGCTACACCTTC	CASSWGPRQYGYTF
TRBV5-6	.	TRBJ2-4	.	TGTGCCAGCAGCTTTAGGACAACCAAAAACATTCAGTACTTC	CASSFRTTKNIQYF
TRBV12-3/TRBV12-4	.	TRBJ2-3	.	TGTGCCAGCAGCTACGGGACACTCACAGATACGCAGTATTTT	CASSYGTLTDTQYF
TRBV7-3	.	TRBJ2-5	many	TGTGCCAGCAGCTTGTACGGAGAGACCCAGTACTTC	CASSLYGETQYF
TRBV9	TRBD1	TRBJ2-1	.	TGTGCCAGCAGCCCCCGACAGGGTTCGACCCAGCAGTTCTTC	CASSPRQGSTQQFF
TRBV15	.	TRBJ2-5	.	TGTGCCACCAGCAGAGCGCTTGGTCGGGATATAGGTCGGGAGACCCAGTACTTC	CATSRALGRDIGRETQYF
TRBV10-3	.	TRBJ1-4	many	TGTGCCATCAGTGTGGGGGGGTCCCCGACTAATGAAAAACTGTTTTTT	CAISVGGSPTNEKLFF
TRBV15	.	TRBJ2-5	few	TGTGCCACCAGCAGAGCCGACAGGGAGGGAGAGACCCAGTACTTC	CATSRADREGETQYF
TRBV20-1	TRBD1	TRBJ1-1	.	TGCAGTGTCGTTACGACAGGGTTCACTGAAGCTTTCTTT	CSVVTTGFTEAFF
TRBV3-1	.	TRBJ2-1	.	TGTGCCAGCAGCCCTACCGGGACATACCGCTCCTACAATGAGCAGTTCTTC	CASSPTGTYRSYNEQFF
TRBV12-3/TRBV12-4	.	TRBJ2-2	.	TGTGCCAGCAGTTTAGGGGTGGGTCGGGAGCTGTTTTTT	CASSLGVGRELFF
TRBV4-1	.	TRBJ1-1	few	TGCGCCAGCAGGGGGGTGGGCACTGAAGCTTTCTTT	CASRGVGTEAFF
TRBV10-3	TRBD2	TRBJ2-3	many	TGTGCCATCAGCGACCCCCCCGGGACTAGCGCCAGCACAGATACGCAGTATTTT	CAISDPPGTSASTDTQYF